The rows below give T cell receptor beta chains drawn from one sample of a study of T cells in Graves' hyperthyroidism and ophthalmopathy. TCRdb reprocessed the multiplex PCR reads with MiXCR, giving one entry per CDR3 protein. Among about 400,000 distinct CDR3 sequences listed, less than 20% were seen once. Source material: blood. The source of these receptors is a woman in her late teens or twenties with Graves' hyperthyroidism. Each CDR3 is given with its conserved first and last residue. The D gene is left open where the match is weak. Where a row states a size, it is once, few, many or the class of an expanded clone; other rows omit it.

TRBV6-1	.	.	TRBJ1-5	TGTGCCAGCAGTCTTAAGACAAAAGGGACACGTTATAGCAATCAGCCCCAGCATTTT	CASSLKTKGTRYSNQPQHF
TRBV20-1	.	many	TRBJ2-3	TGCAGTGCTAGGTCCCCGGGATCCCCAGGAGATACGCAGTATTTT	CSARSPGSPGDTQYF
TRBV2	.	many	TRBJ2-6	TGTGCCAGCAGTCAGACAGTGACTTCCGGGGCCAACGTCCTGACTTTC	CASSQTVTSGANVLTF
TRBV7-2	TRBD1	.	TRBJ2-7	TGTGCCAGCAGCCGCTGGGGACAGGGGGCGAGTTCCTCCTACGAGCAGTACTTC	CASSRWGQGASSSYEQYF
TRBV6-2/TRBV6-3	.	many	TRBJ1-1	TGTGCCAGCAGCCGCACCGGAGGTTTCACTGAAGCTTTCTTT	CASSRTGGFTEAFF
TRBV2	.	many	TRBJ2-7	TGTGCCAGCAGTGAGGAGACAGTCTACGAGCAGTACTTC	CASSEETVYEQYF
TRBV3-1	TRBD2	.	TRBJ2-7	TGTGCCAGCAGCCTAGCGGGAGTGTGGGAGCAGTACTTC	CASSLAGVWEQYF
TRBV6-2/TRBV6-3	.	few	TRBJ2-7	TGTGCCAGCAGTTACCACAGGGTACACGAGCAGTACTTC	CASSYHRVHEQYF
TRBV2	TRBD2	many	TRBJ2-4	TGTGCCAGCGCCGAGGGACTAGCGGGGGGCAAGGACATTCAGTACTTC	CASAEGLAGGKDIQYF
TRBV4-1	TRBD2	.	TRBJ2-1	TGCGCCAGCAGCCAGGAAGGACTAGCGGGAGTGCGCAATGAGCAGTTCTTC	CASSQEGLAGVRNEQFF
TRBV4-1	TRBD2	few	TRBJ2-1	TGCGCCAGCAGCCATAGCGGGAACACATACAATGAGCAGTTCTTC	CASSHSGNTYNEQFF
TRBV20-1	TRBD2	.	TRBJ2-7	TGCAGTGCTAGCTTCGGACTAGCGGGGGTCAACGAGCAGTACTTC	CSASFGLAGVNEQYF
TRBV12-3/TRBV12-4	.	.	TRBJ2-7	TGTGCCAGCAGCCGAACCTCCCAGACAAACGAGCAGTACTTC	CASSRTSQTNEQYF
TRBV20-1	TRBD1	many	TRBJ2-7	TGCAGTGCTAGGTTGGACAGGAGGCCATACGAGCAGTACTTC	CSARLDRRPYEQYF
TRBV15	.	many	TRBJ1-2	TGTGCCACCAGCAGAGTGCTCGGCGGCAGGAGCTATGGCTACACCTTC	CATSRVLGGRSYGYTF
TRBV11-2	.	many	TRBJ2-7	TGTGCCAGCAGCAAGGGGAGGGGGATATACGAGCAGTACTTC	CASSKGRGIYEQYF
TRBV4-3	.	few	TRBJ1-1	TGCGCCAGCAGCCAAGCCGGGACGGAAAACACTGAAGCTTTCTTT	CASSQAGTENTEAFF
TRBV19	.	.	TRBJ2-1	TGTGCCAGCAAGCCCTCGCTCGGGGGTTTAGGGAATGAGCAGTTCTTC	CASKPSLGGLGNEQFF
TRBV20-1	.	.	TRBJ2-2	TGCAGTGCCCTAAGTTGGGTCAACACCGGGGAGCTGTTTTTT	CSALSWVNTGELFF
TRBV7-6	TRBD2	many	TRBJ2-7	TGTGCCAGCAGCTTAGGTGGGACTAGAGTCCACGAGCAGTACTTC	CASSLGGTRVHEQYF